Listed here is a single TCR beta chain. The antigen remains undetermined. The CDR3 has 13 residues. CDR1 KGHSH and CDR2 LQKENI come from the germline V gene. Trimming left V 5 bases short and J 0 bases short, with 7 bases between. These data come from a study of lymphopenia after photon versus proton radiotherapy. Study-wide points: In patients who died, overall survival fell as post-nadir TCR diversity dropped more. Authors raise, but do not show, better survival with proton therapy. After lymphocyte nadir, photon-treated repertoires showed oligoclonal expansion, especially CD8+ Temra. Photon-treated patients lost naive T cells and TCR diversity; proton-treated stayed stable.

TCRdb's copy holds only in-frame clones and misses some; the assay was immunoSEQ multiplex PCR. The repertoire holds fewer than 25,000 clones, with around four fifths as singletons. The chain combines TRBV18 with TRBJ1-1; D gene uncertain. The source is a man in his forties or fifties with gastric cancer. Specimen: peripheral blood, collected from a patient treated with photon-based radiotherapy. DNA for the CDR3: TGTGCCAGCTCAGACGCCTTGAACACTGAAGCTTTCTTT. Protein sequence: CASSDALNTEAFF.